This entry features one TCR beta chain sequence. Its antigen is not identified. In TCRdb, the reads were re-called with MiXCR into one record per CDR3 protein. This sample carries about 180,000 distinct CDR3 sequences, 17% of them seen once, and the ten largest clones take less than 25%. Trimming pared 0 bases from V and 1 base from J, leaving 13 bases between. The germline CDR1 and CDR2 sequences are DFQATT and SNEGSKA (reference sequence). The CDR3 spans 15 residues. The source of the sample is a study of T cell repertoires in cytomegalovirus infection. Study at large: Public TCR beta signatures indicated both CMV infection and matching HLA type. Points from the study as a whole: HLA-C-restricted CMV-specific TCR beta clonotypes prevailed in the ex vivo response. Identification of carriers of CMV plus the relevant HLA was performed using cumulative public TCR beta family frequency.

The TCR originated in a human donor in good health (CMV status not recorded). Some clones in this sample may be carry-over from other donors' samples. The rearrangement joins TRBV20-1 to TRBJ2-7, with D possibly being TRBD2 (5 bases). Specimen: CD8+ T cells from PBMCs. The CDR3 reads CSARDWSGPSYEQYF. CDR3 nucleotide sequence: TGCAGTGCTAGAGATTGGAGCGGACCTTCCTACGAGCAGTACTTC.